This T cell receptor (beta chain) appears in the sequencing data of a study of lymphopenia after photon versus proton radiotherapy. Profiling relied on immunoSEQ multiplex PCR, and the TCRdb table lists in-frame clones only, not all of them. The table lists fewer than 35,000 clones, 85% to 90% of them singletons. Study-level results: Relative stability marked proton patients; photon patients lost diversity and naive cells. Larger post-nadir TCR diversity loss correlated inversely with survival in deceased patients. Only patients who died were analyzed for survival; proton advantage is unproven. Oligoclonal CD8+ Temra expansion after nadir drove photon patients' diversity drop.

Regarding this clone: Its target is unknown.

The sequence came from a woman aged 65 to 85 with pancreatic cancer. Some clones in this sample may be carry-over from other donors' samples. Here the sequenced sample was peripheral blood, taken from a patient treated with proton-based radiotherapy.

In DNA, the CDR3 is TGCGCCAGCACTATGACCCCAGATACCCTGGACACCGGGGAGCTGTTTTTT. It yields the protein CASTMTPDTLDTGELFF. This rearrangement joins TRBV5-1 to TRBJ2-2; D not resolved. The V gene's germline CDR1 is SGHRS and CDR2 YFSETQ. The CDR3 contains 17 residues. Between the trimmed V and J ends, which lost 6 bases and 3 bases, there was a span of 21 bases.